Listed below are T cell receptor beta chains from one sample, sequenced in a study of cytomegalovirus exposure and HLA in healthy donors. The assay was immunoSEQ multiplex PCR, and TCRdb's table has in-frame clones only and misses some. The data contain about 95,000 clones, under 85% of them seen just once; the ten biggest clones take up roughly 11%. Sequenced material: PBMCs. These TCRs come from a young man in good health and CMV-seropositive. The CDR3 runs from the conserved cysteine through the conserved F or W. A D gene is named only where the DNA matches it firmly. Clone size is given for some rows only: seen once, a few or many times, or a class if the clone is expanded.

J: TRBJ1-2
V: TRBV2
size: -
D: -
DNA: TGTGCCAGCAGCCCTACAGGGAGCGAATATGGCTACACCTTC
CDR3: CASSPTGSEYGYTF

J: TRBJ2-3
V: TRBV7-3
size: -
D: -
DNA: TGTGCCAGCAGCTTAAGAGGAACTGAGGATACGCAGTATTTT
CDR3: CASSLRGTEDTQYF

J: TRBJ1-6
V: TRBV6-5
size: -
D: TRBD1
DNA: TGTGCCAGCAGCCCCCGGGACAGGTGGAATTCACCCCTCCACTTT
CDR3: CASSPRDRWNSPLHF

J: TRBJ2-7
V: TRBV29-1
size: -
D: -
DNA: TGCAGCGTCGCTAGGGGGGGACCGGGCGAGCAGTACTTC
CDR3: CSVARGGPGEQYF

J: TRBJ2-5
V: TRBV28
size: -
D: TRBD1
DNA: TGTGCCAGCAGTTTCAGGAACAGGGGGCAAGAGACCCAGTACTTC
CDR3: CASSFRNRGQETQYF

J: TRBJ1-5
V: TRBV28
size: -
D: -
DNA: TGTGCCAGCAGTTTAGAGGGCCAGCAGCCCCAGCATTTT
CDR3: CASSLEGQQPQHF

J: TRBJ1-2
V: TRBV6-1
size: -
D: -
DNA: TGTGCCAGCAGTGTACAGAACTATGGCTACACCTTC
CDR3: CASSVQNYGYTF

J: TRBJ2-3
V: TRBV5-8
size: -
D: TRBD1
DNA: TGTGCCAGCAGCTCGAGGACAGGGGGCCGGGATACGCAGTATTTT
CDR3: CASSSRTGGRDTQYF

J: TRBJ1-5
V: TRBV28
size: -
D: -
DNA: TGTGCCAGCAGGAGGAGCTATAGCAATCAGCCCCAGCATTTT
CDR3: CASRRSYSNQPQHF

J: TRBJ1-1
V: TRBV9
size: -
D: TRBD1
DNA: TGTGCCAGCTCGCCCGTAGGACAGGACACTGAAGCTTTCTTT
CDR3: CASSPVGQDTEAFF

J: TRBJ1-5
V: TRBV7-2
size: -
D: -
DNA: TGTGCCAGCAGCCCCCGCGGGTCCAGCAATCAGCCCCAGCATTTT
CDR3: CASSPRGSSNQPQHF

J: TRBJ1-4
V: TRBV4-1
size: -
D: TRBD1
DNA: TGCGCCAGCAGCCAGGGGGACAGGGGTAATGAAAAACTGTTTTTT
CDR3: CASSQGDRGNEKLFF

J: TRBJ2-7
V: TRBV27
size: -
D: TRBD1
DNA: TGTGCCAGCAGCACGACGACAGGGTTTTCCTACGAGCAGTACTTC
CDR3: CASSTTTGFSYEQYF

J: TRBJ1-2
V: TRBV10-1
size: -
D: -
DNA: TGCGCCAGCAGTGAGACAGGGATTTATGGCTACACCTTC
CDR3: CASSETGIYGYTF

J: TRBJ2-7
V: TRBV28
size: -
D: -
DNA: TGTGCCAGCAGATTGCAACAGGGAACCTACGAGCAGTACTTC
CDR3: CASRLQQGTYEQYF

J: TRBJ1-1
V: TRBV5-8
size: -
D: TRBD1
DNA: TGTGCCAGCAGCTTGGTGGCCCAAGGACAGGGGGACACTGAAGCTTTCTTT
CDR3: CASSLVAQGQGDTEAFF

J: TRBJ2-7
V: TRBV18
size: -
D: TRBD1
DNA: TGTGCCAGCTCACCTCGGGACAGAGGCTACGAGCAGTACTTC
CDR3: CASSPRDRGYEQYF

J: TRBJ2-7
V: TRBV7-9
size: -
D: -
DNA: TGTGCCAGCAGCTTACCGAGCTCCTACGAGCAGTACTTC
CDR3: CASSLPSSYEQYF

J: TRBJ2-3
V: TRBV29-1
size: -
D: -
DNA: TGCAGCGTTGCCCTAGACGGCGCAGGCACAGATACGCAGTATTTT
CDR3: CSVALDGAGTDTQYF

J: TRBJ2-5
V: TRBV5-1
size: -
D: TRBD2
DNA: TGCGCCAGCAGCTTTTCGCCTAGCGGGGATACCCAAGAGACCCAGTACTTC
CDR3: CASSFSPSGDTQETQYF

J: TRBJ2-4
V: TRBV7-9
size: -
D: TRBD2
DNA: TGTGCCAGCAGCTCCCCTTTGTCTAGCGGGGCGGGCAAAAACATTCAGTACTTC
CDR3: CASSSPLSSGAGKNIQYF

J: TRBJ2-3
V: TRBV6-5
size: -
D: -
DNA: TGTGCCAGCAGTTTAGGCAGGAGCACAGATACGCAGTATTTT
CDR3: CASSLGRSTDTQYF

J: TRBJ2-7
V: TRBV5-5
size: -
D: -
DNA: TGTGCCAGCAGCTTGCCATACGAGCAGTACTTC
CDR3: CASSLPYEQYF

J: TRBJ1-3
V: TRBV9
size: few
D: -
DNA: TGTGCCAGCAGCGCGGACAGCTCTGGAAACACCATATATTTT
CDR3: CASSADSSGNTIYF

J: TRBJ2-7
V: TRBV28
size: -
D: TRBD1
DNA: TGTGCCAGCAGTCTCCTCGGGACAGCCTCCTACGAGCAGTACTTC
CDR3: CASSLLGTASYEQYF

J: TRBJ1-6
V: TRBV15
size: -
D: TRBD1
DNA: TGTGCCACCAGCAGTTCCGGGACAGCCTATAATTCACCCCTCCACTTT
CDR3: CATSSSGTAYNSPLHF

J: TRBJ2-1
V: TRBV3-1/TRBV3-2
size: few
D: -
DNA: TGTGCCAGCCAAAATGAGCAGTTCTTC
CDR3: CASQNEQFF

J: TRBJ1-4
V: TRBV2
size: -
D: TRBD1
DNA: TGTGCCAGCAGCCCCGACAGGGGTAAGGAAAAACTGTTTTTT
CDR3: CASSPDRGKEKLFF

J: TRBJ1-2
V: TRBV27
size: once
D: TRBD1
DNA: TGTGCCAGCAGTTTAGGAGACAGGGCTGGCTACACCTTC
CDR3: CASSLGDRAGYTF

J: TRBJ1-3
V: TRBV11-2
size: -
D: -
DNA: TGTGCCAGCAGCTTATCAGGGGAGTCGAGAAACACCATATATTTT
CDR3: CASSLSGESRNTIYF

J: TRBJ1-5
V: TRBV19
size: -
D: TRBD1
DNA: TGTGCCAGTAGTAGAGACAGGGGGCCGGTAAAGCCCCAGCATTTT
CDR3: CASSRDRGPVKPQHF

J: TRBJ2-1
V: TRBV18
size: -
D: TRBD2
DNA: TGTGCCAGCTCACCACCGGGCGGGGGAACCCTCCAGAGCTCCTACAATGAGCAGTTCTTC
CDR3: CASSPPGGGTLQSSYNEQFF

J: TRBJ2-1
V: TRBV6-5
size: -
D: -
DNA: TGTGCCAGCAGTTACGGCCATCTAGATGAGCAGTTCTTC
CDR3: CASSYGHLDEQFF

J: TRBJ2-7
V: TRBV28
size: -
D: -
DNA: TGTGCCAGCAGTTTAGTGGCAGGGGATTTCTTCGAGCAGTACTTC
CDR3: CASSLVAGDFFEQYF

J: TRBJ1-1
V: TRBV7-9
size: -
D: -
DNA: TGTGCCAGCAGCTTAGTGGCCAACGGGTGGGACACTGAAGCTTTCTTT
CDR3: CASSLVANGWDTEAFF

J: TRBJ2-1
V: TRBV10-2
size: -
D: TRBD2
DNA: TGCGCCAGCAGTGAGTCGACGGGGGGGCCAAGCAATGAGCAGTTCTTC
CDR3: CASSESTGGPSNEQFF

J: TRBJ2-1
V: TRBV11-2
size: -
D: -
DNA: TGTGCCAGCAGCTCCTTGGCTACAGGTGAGCAGTTCTTC
CDR3: CASSSLATGEQFF

J: TRBJ1-6
V: TRBV19
size: -
D: -
DNA: TGTGCCAGTACTTCTAATAATTCACCCCTCCACTTT
CDR3: CASTSNNSPLHF

J: TRBJ2-2
V: TRBV4-1
size: -
D: -
DNA: TGCGCCAGCAGCCAAGATCCAGGGTTGGCCACCGGGGAGCTGTTTTTT
CDR3: CASSQDPGLATGELFF

J: TRBJ1-6
V: TRBV6-1
size: -
D: -
DNA: TGTGCCAGCAGTGAAGCGGGGCCGGCGCGGTATTCACCCCTCCACTTT
CDR3: CASSEAGPARYSPLHF

J: TRBJ2-7
V: TRBV10-2
size: -
D: TRBD1
DNA: TGCGCCAGCAGTGATTCGGGACAGGGCTACGAGCAGTACTTC
CDR3: CASSDSGQGYEQYF

J: TRBJ2-7
V: TRBV27
size: once
D: -
DNA: TGTGCCAGCAGTTTCCCGGGGACTCCGTCCTACGAGCAGTACTTC
CDR3: CASSFPGTPSYEQYF

J: TRBJ1-2
V: TRBV5-1
size: -
D: -
DNA: TGCGCCAGCAGCCTGGATAGCGCCCTCGGGGGCTACACCTTC
CDR3: CASSLDSALGGYTF

J: TRBJ2-5
V: TRBV6-1
size: few
D: -
DNA: TGTGCCAGCAGTGAAGTGGTGGGGGGCCGGGGGGCAGAGACCCAGTACTTC
CDR3: CASSEVVGGRGAETQYF

J: TRBJ1-4
V: TRBV7-8
size: -
D: -
DNA: TGTGCCAGCAGCTTATACAGGGAGGGAGAAAAACTGTTTTTT
CDR3: CASSLYREGEKLFF

J: TRBJ2-7
V: TRBV6-1
size: few
D: -
DNA: TGTGCCAGCAGTGAACAGGGGAGCTACGAGCAGTACTTC
CDR3: CASSEQGSYEQYF

J: TRBJ2-6
V: TRBV6-5
size: -
D: -
DNA: TGTGCCAGCAGTTACGGTCTAAGAACTGGGGCCAACGTCCTGACTTTC
CDR3: CASSYGLRTGANVLTF

J: TRBJ1-5
V: TRBV7-9
size: few
D: TRBD1
DNA: TGTGCCAGCAGTACCACAGGGGGCAATCAGCCCCAGCATTTT
CDR3: CASSTTGGNQPQHF

J: TRBJ2-4
V: TRBV5-1
size: -
D: -
DNA: TGCGCCAGCAGCTCCGGTCCGGCGGAAAACATTCAGTACTTC
CDR3: CASSSGPAENIQYF

J: TRBJ1-1
V: TRBV28
size: -
D: -
DNA: TGTGCCAGCAGTTTAATGGGGGCTGGCACTGAAGCTTTCTTT
CDR3: CASSLMGAGTEAFF

J: TRBJ2-6
V: TRBV7-9
size: -
D: -
DNA: TGTGCCAGCAGCCACCTCCTAGAGGCTGGGGCCAACGTCCTGACTTTC
CDR3: CASSHLLEAGANVLTF

J: TRBJ1-1
V: TRBV30
size: -
D: -
DNA: TGTGCCTGGAACAGGGCGAGGGGCACTGAAGCTTTCTTT
CDR3: CAWNRARGTEAFF

J: TRBJ1-6
V: TRBV25-1
size: -
D: -
DNA: TGTGCCAGCAGCGAAGGGGCCTTCACTTCACCCCTCCACTTT
CDR3: CASSEGAFTSPLHF

J: TRBJ2-5
V: TRBV2
size: once
D: TRBD2
DNA: TGTGCCAGCAGGACCGGGACTAGCGGGGCCGAGACCCAGTACTTC
CDR3: CASRTGTSGAETQYF